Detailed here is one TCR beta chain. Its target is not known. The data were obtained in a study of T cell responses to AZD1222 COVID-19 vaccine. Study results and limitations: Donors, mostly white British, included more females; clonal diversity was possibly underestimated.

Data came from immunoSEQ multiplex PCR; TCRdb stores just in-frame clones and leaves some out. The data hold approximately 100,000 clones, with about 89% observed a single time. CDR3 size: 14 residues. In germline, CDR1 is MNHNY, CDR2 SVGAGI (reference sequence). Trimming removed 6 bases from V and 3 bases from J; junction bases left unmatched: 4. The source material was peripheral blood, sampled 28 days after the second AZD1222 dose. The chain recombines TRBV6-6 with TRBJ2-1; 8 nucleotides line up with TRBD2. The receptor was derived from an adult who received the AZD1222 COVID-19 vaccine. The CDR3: CASRALADYNEQFF. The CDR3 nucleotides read TGTGCCAGCAGAGCACTAGCGGACTACAATGAGCAGTTCTTC.